One and the same sample provided the 30 T cell receptor beta chains below, sequenced in a study of STAT5B mutations in CD4+ large granular lymphocyte leukemia. Using immunoSEQ multiplex PCR, the repertoire was profiled, and TCRdb retains in-frame clones only, with some absent. The sample shows about 46,000 clones, 65% to 85% of them seen only once. The sequenced sample was CD4+ T cells from blood buffy coats. Receptors were obtained from a human donor in good health.

The gene calls are TRBV11-2 and TRBJ1-6; possible D gene TRBD1, 5 bases. Trimming cost V 6 bases and J 7 bases, with 16 bases left between them. This CDR3 has 15 amino acids. Germline V gene lookup returns CDR1 SGHAT and CDR2 FQNNGV. The CDR3 DNA is TGTGCCAGCAGACGCTGGGGGGAGAAAAATTCACCCCTCCACTTT. Its protein is CASRRWGEKNSPLHF. Based on the CDR3 plus reference TRBV11-2 and TRBJ1-6, the full variable domain is EAGVAQSPRYKIIEKRQSVAFWCNPISGHATLYWYQQILGQGPKLLIQFQNNGVVDDSQLPKDRFSAERLKGVDSTLKIQPAKLEDSAVYLCASRRWGEKNSPLHFGNGTRLTVT.

The chain employs TRBV30 and TRBJ2-6, with D possibly being TRBD2 (5 bases). The CDR3 is 14 amino acids. Trimming took 8 bases from V and 0 from J, leaving 11 bases between them. Germline lookup yields CDR1 GTSNPN and CDR2 SVGIG (reference sequence). DNA of the CDR3: TGTGCCGGAACTAGGGTCTCTGGGGCCAACGTCCTGACTTTC. Amino acid sequence: CAGTRVSGANVLTF. Together with reference TRBV30 and TRBJ2-6, the CDR3 gives the full variable domain: SQTIHQWPATLVQPVGSPLSLECTVEGTSNPNLYWYRQAAGRGLQLLFYSVGIGQISSEVPQNLSASRPQDRQFILSSKKLLLSDSGFYLCAGTRVSGANVLTFGAGSRLTVL.

The rearrangement uses TRBV6-1 and TRBJ2-1; 12 bases are shared with TRBD2. This CDR3 region has 15 residues. V lost 6 bases to trimming and J lost 4 bases; unmatched junction nucleotides: 4. Germline V gene data show CDR1 as MNHNS and CDR2 as SASEGT. CDR3 DNA: TGTGCCAGCAGCCAACTAGCGGGGGGTTACAATGAGCAGTTCTTC. Its protein is CASSQLAGGYNEQFF.

A word on this clone: Other DNA sequences of this sample code for an identical CDR3. This chain connects TRBV2 to TRBJ2-7; TRBD2 matches at 7 bases. This CDR3 contains 12 residues. The germline V gene encodes CDR1 SNHLY and CDR2 FYNNEI. V gave up 8 bases and J gave up 3 bases; unmatched junction bases: 4. CDR3 nucleotides: TGTGCCAGCCGGGGGGACTACTACGAGCAGTACTTC. The encoded protein is CASRGDYYEQYF.

A few counts support this clone. The chain is built from TRBV2 and TRBJ1-5; D gene unclear. The ends were cut back, 6 bases at V and 0 bases at J, with 9 bases in the middle. Per germline, CDR1 SNHLY and CDR2 FYNNEI. The CDR3 loop spans 14 amino acids. The CDR3 nucleotides read TGTGCCAGCAGGACGGTTTATAGCAATCAGCCCCAGCATTTT. Amino acid sequence: CASRTVYSNQPQHF.

The chain employs TRBV28 and TRBJ1-1; D is possibly TRBD1 (5 bases). V lost 6 bases, J lost 3 bases, and 8 bases lay in between. Germline V gene data show CDR1 as MDHEN and CDR2 as SYDVKM. The CDR3 length is 12 residues. CDR3 protein: CASRSTDTEAFF. The CDR3 nucleotides read TGTGCCAGCAGATCGACAGACACTGAAGCTTTCTTT.

The rearrangement uses TRBV11-1 and TRBJ2-1; 12 positions match TRBD2. Germline CDR1 is SGHAT and CDR2 is FQDESV (reference sequence). The CDR3 spans 16 residues. The V and J ends lost 7 bases and 5 bases, in that order; junction bases with no gene match: 9. The CDR3 DNA reads TGTGCCAGCACCTCAGGCAGACTAGCGGGGGACAATGAGCAGTTCTTC. Translated: CASTSGRLAGDNEQFF.

The chain carries TRBV5-1 and TRBJ2-2; TRBD2 matches 9 bases. After removal of 0 bases from V and 4 bases from J, the junction contained 4 bases not matched to a gene. The germline V gene encodes CDR1 SGHRS and CDR2 YFSETQ. The CDR3 totals 16 residues. The DNA of the CDR3 is TGCGCCAGCAGCTTGGGTGGACTAGCGTCCACCGGGGAGCTGTTTTTT. This codes for CASSLGGLASTGELFF.

The chain joins TRBV6-5 to TRBJ2-7; 11 positions match TRBD1. Trimming took 6 bases from V and 6 from J; bases not matched to a gene: 10. Germline CDR1 and CDR2: MNHEY and SVGAGI. The CDR3 runs 15 residues. The CDR3 nucleotides are TGTGCCAGCAGCCAACCCGGACAGGGGGCCACCGAGCAGTACTTC. This translates into CASSQPGQGATEQYF.

The CDR3 sequence: CASSSWTGEYNSPLHF. CDR3 DNA sequence: TGCGCCAGCAGCTCCTGGACAGGGGAATACAATTCACCCCTCCACTTT. The chain has TRBV5-1 and TRBJ1-6; TRBD1 aligns across 9 bases. CDR1 and CDR2 (germline): SGHRS, YFSETQ. V trimming: 3 bases; J trimming: 7 bases; junction bases outside the gene matches: 8. CDR3 length: 16 residues.

This chain links TRBV6-5 with TRBJ2-2; D is uncertain. Germline V gene sequence: CDR1 MNHEY, CDR2 SVGAGI. With 2 bases removed from V and 7 bases from J, the gap between germline ends came to 5 bases. There are 12 residues in the CDR3. CDR3 residues: CASSYAYGELFF. In DNA, the CDR3 is TGTGCCAGCAGTTACGCTTACGGGGAGCTGTTTTTT.

This clone appeared a single time. This sequence joins TRBV5-1 and TRBJ2-6; 9 nucleotides agree with TRBD1. CDR3 size: 17 residues. V was clipped by 2 bases and J by 2 bases; unmatched bases: 5. In germline, CDR1 is SGHRS, CDR2 YFSETQ. CDR3 nucleotides: TGCGCCAGCAGCTTCAGAGACAGGGGGACTGGGGCCAACGTCCTGACTTTC. It is translated as CASSFRDRGTGANVLTF. Together with reference TRBV5-1 and TRBJ2-6, the CDR3 gives the full variable domain: KAGVTQTPRYLIKTRGQQVTLSCSPISGHRSVSWYQQTPGQGLQFLFEYFSETQRNKGNFPGRFSGRQFSNSRSEMNVSTLELGDSALYLCASSFRDRGTGANVLTFGAGSRLTVL.

The rearrangement uses TRBV6-1 and TRBJ1-5; a possible D gene is TRBD1 (6 bases). V was cut by 11 bases and J by 1 base, with 18 bases left in between. Germline values: CDR1 MNHNS, CDR2 SASEGT. The CDR3 is 15 residues long. CDR3 amino acids: CAAKTGRVSNQPQHF. In DNA, the CDR3 is TGTGCCGCCAAAACAGGGCGGGTAAGCAATCAGCCCCAGCATTTT.

The chain joins TRBV5-1 to TRBJ2-1; 8 bases are shared with TRBD1. After removal of 6 bases from V and 4 bases from J, the junction contained 9 bases not matched to a gene. Germline V gives CDR1 SGHRS, CDR2 YFSETQ. The CDR3 has 15 amino acids. The CDR3 is CASTIRQGAYNEQFF. CDR3 DNA: TGCGCCAGCACCATCCGGCAGGGGGCTTACAATGAGCAGTTCTTC. The full variable domain, with the rest looked up from reference TRBV5-1 and TRBJ2-1, is KAGVTQTPRYLIKTRGQQVTLSCSPISGHRSVSWYQQTPGQGLQFLFEYFSETQRNKGNFPGRFSGRQFSNSRSEMNVSTLELGDSALYLCASTIRQGAYNEQFFGPGTRLTVL.

The chain employs TRBV11-2 and TRBJ2-3, with D perhaps TRBD1 or TRBD2 (6 bases each). CDR1 is SGHAT and CDR2 is FQNNGV in the germline V gene. V lost 8 bases, J lost 2 bases, and 11 bases lay in between. This CDR3 contains 13 residues. CDR3 amino acids: CASQRGATDTQYF. For the CDR3, the DNA is TGTGCCAGCCAAAGGGGGGCCACAGATACGCAGTATTTT.

The rearrangement uses TRBV30 and TRBJ2-5, with TRBD1 identical over 7 bases. This CDR3 spans 12 amino acids. V shed 4 bases, J shed 4 bases, and the junction held 3 bases outside the gene matches. CDR1 is GTSNPN, CDR2 SVGIG, per germline (reference sequence). The CDR3 region is CAWKGASETQYF. The CDR3, as DNA: TGTGCCTGGAAGGGGGCATCAGAGACCCAGTACTTC.

The CDR3 loop is CASSLGHLSNQPQHF. The CDR3, as DNA: TGTGCCAGCAGCTTGGGACACCTTAGCAATCAGCCCCAGCATTTT. The V and J genes are TRBV5-5 and TRBJ1-5; D remains unclear. Germline V gene sequence: CDR1 SGHKS, CDR2 YYEKEE (reference sequence). The CDR3 has 15 amino acids. V lost 0 bases and J lost 0, with 7 bases in between.

V gene TRBV2 combines with J gene TRBJ2-1; D call uncertain. Deletions cut 4 bases from V and 6 bases from J, with 10 bases between. Germline assignment: CDR1 SNHLY and CDR2 FYNNEI. The CDR3 sequence is 13 residues long. The CDR3 DNA reads TGTGCCAGCAGTGGTGCCACCCCCAATGAGCAGTTCTTC. Amino acids: CASSGATPNEQFF.

This sequence joins TRBV10-3 and TRBJ1-2; the D gene is possibly TRBD1 (6 bases). V gave up 0 bases and J gave up 6 bases, with 20 bases separating them. Germline assignment: CDR1 ENHRY and CDR2 SYGVKD. This CDR3 region has 17 residues. Written as DNA, the CDR3 is TGTGCCATCAGTGAGTCTGCCAGGGGTGGGGAAGGCCATGGCTACACCTTC. This codes for CAISESARGGEGHGYTF.

The V gene is TRBV5-6, the J gene TRBJ2-2; 9 bases align to TRBD2. Trimming took 6 bases from V and 2 from J; bases not matched to a gene: 8. CDR1 and CDR2 (germline): SGHDT, YYEEEE. CDR3 size: 16 residues. CDR3 amino acids: CASTLRGGGNTGELFF. CDR3 bases: TGTGCCAGCACCCTGCGGGGGGGCGGCAACACCGGGGAGCTGTTTTTT.

This rearrangement joins TRBV25-1 to TRBJ2-5; D gene uncertain. V lost 1 base and J lost 1, with 7 bases in between. CDR3 length equals 14 residues. Germline V gene data show CDR1 as MGHDK and CDR2 as SYGVNS. CDR3 region: CASSEFEVQETQYF. The CDR3 bases are TGTGCCAGCAGTGAATTTGAGGTCCAAGAGACCCAGTACTTC.

V usage is TRBV2 and J usage is TRBJ2-7; D call uncertain. V was shortened by 3 bases and J by 0 bases, with 6 bases between the two germline ends. Germline values: CDR1 SNHLY, CDR2 FYNNEI. The CDR3 is 13 amino acids. The CDR3 nucleotides are TGTGCCAGCAGTGAGGGCCCCTCCTACGAGCAGTACTTC. Its protein product is CASSEGPSYEQYF.

The chain recombines TRBV28 with TRBJ1-2; 7 nucleotides match TRBD1. Germline V lookup: CDR1 MDHEN, CDR2 SYDVKM. The J segment lost 7 bases and the V segment lost 5 bases, leaving 16 bases of the junction unmatched. CDR3 length equals 16 residues. CDR3 in DNA: TGTGCCAGCAGTACGACAGGGATGAAAATCTCCGGTGGCTACACCTTC. Encoded protein: CASSTTGMKISGGYTF.

This clone was detected only a few times. The rearrangement links TRBV6-1 to TRBJ2-7; TRBD2 aligns across 7 bases. V shed 2 bases, J shed 3 bases, and the junction held 7 bases outside the gene matches. The CDR3 totals 15 residues. Germline assignment: CDR1 MNHNS and CDR2 SASEGT. The CDR3 region has the DNA TGTGCCAGCAGTGAATTGGCGGGAGTAAGCTACGAGCAGTACTTC. This sequence encodes CASSELAGVSYEQYF.

This chain links TRBV11-3 with TRBJ1-1; D may be TRBD1 (6 bases). Germline CDR1 is SGHNT and CDR2 is YENEEA. V was pared by 5 bases and J by 5 bases, with 9 bases between. The CDR3 is 12 residues long. The CDR3 DNA follows: TGTGCCAGCAGCCACAGGGTTACTGAAGCTTTCTTT. Its translation is CASSHRVTEAFF.

The chain couples TRBV5-4 to TRBJ2-5, with D maybe TRBD2 (6 bases). This CDR3 is 15 amino acids long. The germline V gene encodes CDR1 SGHNT and CDR2 YYREEE (reference sequence). V was pared by 4 bases and J by 2 bases, with 15 bases between. DNA for the CDR3: TGTGCCAGCAGCCCCGCCGCAGGGAGGCAAGAGACCCAGTACTTC. Its protein is CASSPAAGRQETQYF.

This clone has just one count. The chain has TRBV5-1 and TRBJ1-3; D call uncertain. Trimming removed 0 bases at V and 0 bases at J, with 10 bases between. The CDR3 contains 16 residues. From germline, CDR1 is SGHRS and CDR2 YFSETQ. CDR3 region: CASSLEVLGSGNTIYF. As DNA, the CDR3 is TGCGCCAGCAGCTTGGAGGTACTCGGCTCTGGAAACACCATATATTTT.

The CDR3 nucleotides read TGTGCCATCGGGACTGCTAATGAAAAACTGTTTTTT. This translates into CAIGTANEKLFF. The rearrangement uses TRBV10-3 and TRBJ1-4, with D possibly being TRBD1 (5 bases). The CDR3 is 12 amino acids. Germline CDR1 is ENHRY and CDR2 is SYGVKD. The ends were cut back, 8 bases at V and 3 bases at J, with 7 bases in the middle.

This chain uses TRBV29-1 with TRBJ2-7; 10 bases align to TRBD1. Germline lookup yields CDR1 SQVTM and CDR2 ANQGSEA. The trim removed 6 bases at V and 5 bases at J, leaving 7 bases unmatched. The CDR3 loop spans 13 amino acids. This CDR3 reads CSVARDRGNEQYF. The CDR3, as DNA: TGCAGCGTGGCAAGGGACAGGGGAAACGAGCAGTACTTC.

The J gene is TRBJ2-5, the V gene TRBV11-2; D remains unclear. Germline lookup yields CDR1 SGHAT and CDR2 FQNNGV. The CDR3 sequence is 14 residues long. V lost 0 bases and J 2 bases, leaving 7 bases between the germline ends. DNA of the CDR3: TGTGCCAGCAGCTTAGATGGCAAGCAAGAGACCCAGTACTTC. Translated: CASSLDGKQETQYF.